Presented here are 3 T cell receptor beta chains from one specimen sequenced in a study of chronic HIV infection and antiretroviral therapy. A single record per CDR3 protein comes from TCRdb applying MiXCR to the 5' RACE reads. Among 40,000 to 60,000 distinct CDR3 sequences listed, about 19% were seen once. What was sequenced was peripheral blood. These receptor sequences come from an adult who had HIV and had not received antiretroviral therapy, or was an uninfected healthy control (not recorded which).

This sequence joins TRBV7-2 and TRBJ2-1, with 7 positions matching TRBD2. In germline, CDR1 is SGHTA, CDR2 FQGNSA. J lost 3 bases, V lost 8 bases, and 4 bases had no gene match. The length of the CDR3 is 13 residues. The CDR3 bases are TGTGCCAGCGGTCCTAGCGGCTACAATGAGCAGTTCTTC. Amino acids: CASGPSGYNEQFF.

This clonotype has a handful of counts. This rearrangement joins TRBV7-2 to TRBJ2-4; D is uncertain. Trimming stripped 5 bases from V and 0 bases from J, with 8 bases between. In germline, CDR1 is SGHTA, CDR2 FQGNSA. The CDR3 is made up of 14 amino acids. CDR3 region: CASSPSSAKNIQYF. The DNA for the CDR3 is TGTGCCAGCAGCCCCAGCTCAGCCAAAAACATTCAGTACTTC.

This clonotype ranks as medium-sized. This chain links TRBV28 with TRBJ2-3, with 7 bases matching TRBD2. Germline-derived CDR1 and CDR2 are MDHEN and SYDVKM. This CDR3 comprises 15 residues. J lost 4 bases, V lost 3 bases, and 7 bases had no gene match. CDR3 sequence reads: CASSFGWEGPDTQYF. The CDR3 coding sequence is TGTGCCAGCAGTTTTGGGTGGGAGGGCCCAGATACGCAGTATTTT.